This T cell receptor beta chain was sequenced in a study of technical replicates of blood from a few donors. CDR3 length: 15 residues. V lost 5 bases and J 0 bases, leaving 10 bases between the germline ends. Germline V gene lookup returns CDR1 KGHSH and CDR2 LQKENI. Generated by immunoSEQ multiplex PCR, the TCRdb table keeps only in-frame clones and is missing some. Among 11,000 to 15,000 clones listed, roughly 84% were seen once. The rearrangement links TRBV18 to TRBJ1-4; TRBD1 is a possible D gene (5 bases). The TCR sequence derives from a human donor in good health. The sample was PBMCs. CDR3 sequence reads: CASSTGASTNEKLFF. The CDR3 DNA reads as TGTGCCAGCTCAACAGGAGCCTCAACTAATGAAAAACTGTTTTTT.